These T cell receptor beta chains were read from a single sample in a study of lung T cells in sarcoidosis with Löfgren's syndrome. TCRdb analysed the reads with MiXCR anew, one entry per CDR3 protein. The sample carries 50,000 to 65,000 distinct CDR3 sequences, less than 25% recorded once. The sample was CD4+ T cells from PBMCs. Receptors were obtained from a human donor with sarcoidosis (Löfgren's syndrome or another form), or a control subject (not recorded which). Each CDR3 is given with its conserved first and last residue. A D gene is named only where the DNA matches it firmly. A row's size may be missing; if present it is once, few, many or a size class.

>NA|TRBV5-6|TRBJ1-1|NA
CASSLTRTMNTEAFF
TGTGCCAGCAGCTTGACGCGAACCATGAACACTGAAGCTTTCTTT
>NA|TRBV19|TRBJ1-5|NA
CASSIWGGGNQPQHF
TGTGCCAGTAGTATTTGGGGTGGAGGCAATCAGCCCCAGCATTTT
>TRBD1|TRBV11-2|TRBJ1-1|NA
CASRSGTGRKNTEAFF
TGTGCCAGCCGCTCCGGGACAGGAAGGAAGAACACTGAAGCTTTCTTT
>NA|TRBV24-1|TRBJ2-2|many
CATSGGTDSNTGELFF
TGTGCCACCAGTGGCGGGACAGACTCGAACACCGGGGAGCTGTTTTTT
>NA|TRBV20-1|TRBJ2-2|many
CSARKALGGELFF
TGCAGTGCTAGAAAGGCCCTGGGCGGGGAGCTGTTTTTT
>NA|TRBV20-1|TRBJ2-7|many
CSASPRSYEQYF
TGCAGTGCTAGTCCCAGAAGCTACGAGCAGTACTTC
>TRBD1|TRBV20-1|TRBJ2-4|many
CSAEQGGDIQYF
TGCAGTGCAGAACAGGGGGGTGACATTCAGTACTTC
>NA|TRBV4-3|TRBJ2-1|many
CASSQDLEYNEQFF
TGCGCCAGCAGCCAAGATCTGGAGTACAATGAGCAGTTCTTC
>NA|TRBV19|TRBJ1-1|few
CASLNPVTDRSGTEAFF
TGTGCCAGCCTAAACCCCGTAACTGACAGGTCTGGCACTGAAGCTTTCTTT
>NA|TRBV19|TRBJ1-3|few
CASSIGSTRRAGNTIYF
TGTGCCAGTAGTATAGGAAGTACGCGTCGGGCTGGAAACACCATATATTTT
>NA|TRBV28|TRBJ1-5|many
CASSKMRVVSPSNQPQHF
TGTGCCAGCAGCAAAATGAGGGTGGTGAGCCCTAGCAATCAGCCCCAGCATTTT
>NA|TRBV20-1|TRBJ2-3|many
CSARAGGTDTQYF
TGCAGTGCTAGGGCTGGGGGCACAGATACGCAGTATTTT
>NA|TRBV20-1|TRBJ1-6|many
CSAQGGEGVHSPLHF
TGCAGTGCTCAGGGCGGGGAGGGAGTTCATTCACCCCTCCACTTT
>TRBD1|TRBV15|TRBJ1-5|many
CATSRDFQRQGNQPQHF
TGTGCCACCAGCAGAGATTTCCAGCGACAGGGAAATCAGCCCCAGCATTTT
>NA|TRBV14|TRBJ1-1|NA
CASSPAGRKGTEAFF
TGTGCCAGCAGCCCTGCAGGACGAAAAGGGACTGAAGCTTTCTTT
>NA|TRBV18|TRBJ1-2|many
CASSSQDGYTF
TGTGCCAGCTCATCCCAGGATGGCTACACCTTC
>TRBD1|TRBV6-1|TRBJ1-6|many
CATQRDRKNSPLHF
TGTGCCACCCAACGGGACAGGAAGAATTCACCCCTCCACTTT
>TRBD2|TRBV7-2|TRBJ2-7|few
CASSLTSGMTGEQYF
TGTGCCAGCAGCCTGACTAGCGGGATGACGGGCGAGCAGTACTTC
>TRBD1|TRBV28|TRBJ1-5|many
CASSLWGSKRGQATLNQPQHF
TGTGCCAGCAGTTTATGGGGTAGTAAAAGGGGACAGGCGACCCTCAATCAGCCCCAGCATTTT
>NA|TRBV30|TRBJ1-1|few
CALSQGTEAFF
TGTGCTTTGTCTCAGGGTACTGAAGCTTTCTTT
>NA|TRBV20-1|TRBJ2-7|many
CSARGSGGLTYEQYF
TGCAGTGCTAGAGGCTCAGGCGGCCTTACCTACGAGCAGTACTTC
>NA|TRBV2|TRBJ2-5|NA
CASRGGGVLQETQYF
TGTGCCAGCAGAGGTGGAGGGGTTCTCCAAGAGACCCAGTACTTC
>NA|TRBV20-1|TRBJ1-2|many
CSASLQVSSNYGYTF
TGCAGTGCTAGTTTGCAGGTCTCAAGTAACTATGGCTACACCTTC
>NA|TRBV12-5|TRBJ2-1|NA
CASGLNRDRHGLAGRYNEQFF
TGTGCTAGTGGTTTAAACCGGGACAGGCATGGACTAGCTGGGCGATACAATGAGCAGTTCTTC
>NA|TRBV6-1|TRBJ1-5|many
CASSAVSNQPQHF
TGTGCCAGCAGTGCGGTGAGCAATCAGCCCCAGCATTTT
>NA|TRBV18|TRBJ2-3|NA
CASSPQTDTQYF
TGTGCCAGCTCACCGCAGACAGATACGCAGTATTTT
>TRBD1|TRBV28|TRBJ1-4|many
CASGGGGGEKLFF
TGTGCCAGTGGGGGAGGGGGCGGTGAAAAACTGTTTTTT
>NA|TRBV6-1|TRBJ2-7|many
CASRPLQRENEQYF
TGTGCCAGCAGACCCCTCCAAAGGGAGAACGAGCAGTACTTC
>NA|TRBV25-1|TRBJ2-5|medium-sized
CASRQETQYF
TGTGCCAGCAGACAAGAGACCCAGTACTTC
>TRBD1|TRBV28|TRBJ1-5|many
CASSLPDRVNQPQHF
TGTGCCAGCAGTCTCCCTGACAGGGTCAATCAGCCCCAGCATTTT
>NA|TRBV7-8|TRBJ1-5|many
CASSPPPWDNQPQHF
TGTGCCAGCAGCCCACCGCCCTGGGACAATCAGCCCCAGCATTTT
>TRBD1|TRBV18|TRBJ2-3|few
CASSLGQGATDTQYF
TGTGCCAGCTCACTCGGACAGGGGGCGACAGATACGCAGTATTTT
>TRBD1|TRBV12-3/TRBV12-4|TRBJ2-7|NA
CASSSRGHEQYF
TGTGCCAGCAGTTCCAGGGGGCACGAGCAGTACTTC
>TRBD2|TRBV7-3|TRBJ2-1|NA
CASSLRLAGGRNEQFF
TGTGCCAGCAGCTTACGGCTAGCGGGAGGGCGCAATGAGCAGTTCTTC
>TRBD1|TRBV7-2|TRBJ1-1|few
CASSTDRVAEAFF
TGTGCCAGCAGTACGGACAGGGTGGCTGAAGCTTTCTTT
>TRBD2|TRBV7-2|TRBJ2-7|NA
CASNDPAGGRYEQYF
TGTGCCAGCAACGATCCTGCGGGAGGGCGATACGAGCAGTACTTC
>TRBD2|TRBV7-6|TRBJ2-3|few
CASSPALAGDRTDTQYF
TGTGCCAGCAGCCCGGCACTAGCGGGAGACCGCACAGATACGCAGTATTTT
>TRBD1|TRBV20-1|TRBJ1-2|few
CSARSTGKNYGYTF
TGCAGTGCTAGATCGACAGGGAAAAACTATGGCTACACCTTC
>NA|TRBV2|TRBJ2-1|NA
CASSERGYSYNEQFF
TGTGCCAGCAGCGAAAGGGGGTACTCCTACAATGAGCAGTTCTTC
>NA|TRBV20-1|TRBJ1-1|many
CSASQPEGTEAFF
TGCAGTGCTTCCCAGCCGGAGGGCACTGAAGCTTTCTTT
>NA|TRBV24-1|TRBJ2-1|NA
CATSDPTVANGEQFF
TGTGCCACCAGTGACCCGACGGTAGCGAATGGTGAGCAGTTCTTC
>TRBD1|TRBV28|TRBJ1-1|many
CASSLKAGGARNTEAFF
TGTGCCAGCAGTTTAAAGGCAGGGGGCGCAAGGAACACTGAAGCTTTCTTT
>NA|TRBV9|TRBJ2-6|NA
CASSVVISGANVLTF
TGTGCCAGCAGCGTAGTAATCTCTGGGGCCAACGTCCTGACTTTC
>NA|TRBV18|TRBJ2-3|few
CASSSGSADTQYF
TGTGCCAGCTCATCAGGGTCAGCAGATACGCAGTATTTT
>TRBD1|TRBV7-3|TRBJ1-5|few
CASSLTGGGNQPQHF
TGTGCCAGCAGCTTAACAGGGGGCGGCAATCAGCCCCAGCATTTT
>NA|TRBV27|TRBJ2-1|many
CASSTRGINEQFF
TGTGCCAGCTCAACTAGGGGGATCAATGAGCAGTTCTTC
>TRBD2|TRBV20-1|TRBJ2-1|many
CSAETRGGSYNEQFF
TGCAGTGCGGAGACGCGGGGGGGCTCCTACAATGAGCAGTTCTTC
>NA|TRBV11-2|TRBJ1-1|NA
CASSLARRANTEAFF
TGTGCCAGCAGCTTGGCTCGCAGGGCGAACACTGAAGCTTTCTTT
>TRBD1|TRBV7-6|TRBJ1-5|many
CASSLRGQGALEPQHF
TGTGCCAGCAGTCTTAGGGGACAGGGGGCGCTTGAGCCCCAGCATTTT
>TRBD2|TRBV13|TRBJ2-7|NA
CASPSGRAGSYEQYF
TGTGCCAGCCCAAGCGGGAGGGCCGGATCCTACGAGCAGTACTTC
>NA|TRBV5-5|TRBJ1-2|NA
CASSFGDATNYGYTF
TGTGCCAGCAGCTTCGGGGACGCCACTAACTATGGCTACACCTTC